What follows describes a single TCR beta chain. Its antigen target is currently unknown. No base qualities exist here, and no much larger clone lies one base off it. TCRbeta CDR3 regions were amplified from genomic DNA by means of the immunoSEQ Assay, a bias-controlled multiplex PCR. Turning to the authors' computational methods: The number of nucleated cells in each sample was estimated by amplification of reference gene primers within the assay. Sequence reads were collapsed and filtered to measure the absolute abundance of every unique TCRbeta CDR3 rearrangement. For each sample, productive Simpson clonality was calculated as the square root of Simpson's diversity index across productive rearrangements. Sourced from immuneACCESS, this table was stored by TCRdb with only in-frame sequences that have V and J called. A share of the clones is absent; for the studies checked, an unresolved V gene accounts for under half, and the remainder has no known explanation. The V and J calls and clone size come from that table; D and trimming were worked out from the DNA. The table for this sample lists some 400,000 clones; 70% to 90% of them were counted only once. The top ten clones comprise over 2.5% of the sample.

These data belong to a study of blood T cell repertoires in COVID-19 (dated by TCRdb to between 2020 and 2021). Some background on the complete study: Collaborator samples came from the United States, Italy and Spain and covered acute and convalescent phases of COVID-19. The material from the prospective study consisted of cDNA or gDNA derived from T cells, B-cell-depleted T cells, or PBMCs. The dataset comprised deeply sampled blood TCRbeta repertoires from subjects exposed to, actively infected with, or recovered from COVID-19. The repertoires were released in a freely available public database meant as a resource for research on the immune response to SARS-CoV-2. Samples were obtained from the ongoing ImmuneRACE study (first 160 participants) and from 1,200 or so subjects provided by 6 global collaborators. Nearly every sample came with metadata listing a de-identified subject ID, COVID-19 status, age in years and sex. Where available, HLA class I and class II types were obtained from metadata supplied by the sample provider rather than from assay-based typing. Broad study findings and their caveats: Clinical and demographic metadata were provided uncurated, with the amount varying by source and participant.

The CDR3 spans 15 residues, from the cysteine through the phenylalanine. The CDR3 DNA has 45 bases and is translated from base 1. Relative to germline, V is 5 bases shorter and J is 2 bases shorter, with 15 bases between their ends. The germline V gene (reference sequence) yields SEHNR for CDR1 and FQNEAQ for CDR2. The collaborating institutions used their own protocols to collect whole blood in K2EDTA tubes. For TCRbeta analysis, collaborators shipped samples as frozen whole blood, isolated PBMCs, or DNA extracted from either of those sample types. The TCR comes from a human donor in a cohort sampled during active COVID-19. Sequencing was carried out using peripheral blood. The sequence joins TRBV7-9 to TRBJ2-5; no confident D gene assignment can be made. The DNA sequence reads TGTGCCAGCAGCCGAGTGGGCAGTTTACAAGAGACCCAGTACTTC. Translated, this gives CASSRVGSLQETQYF.